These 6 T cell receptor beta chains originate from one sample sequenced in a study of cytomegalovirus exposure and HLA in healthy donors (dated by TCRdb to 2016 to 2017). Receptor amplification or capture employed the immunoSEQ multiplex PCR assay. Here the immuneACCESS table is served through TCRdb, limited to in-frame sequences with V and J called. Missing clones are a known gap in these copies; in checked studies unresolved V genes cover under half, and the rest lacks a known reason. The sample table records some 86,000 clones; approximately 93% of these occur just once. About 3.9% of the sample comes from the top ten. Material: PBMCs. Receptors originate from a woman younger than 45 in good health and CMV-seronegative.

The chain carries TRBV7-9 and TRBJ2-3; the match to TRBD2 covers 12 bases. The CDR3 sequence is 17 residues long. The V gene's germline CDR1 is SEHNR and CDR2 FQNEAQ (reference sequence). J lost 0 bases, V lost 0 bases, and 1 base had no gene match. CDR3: CASSLAGLAGSTDTQYF. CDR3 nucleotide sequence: TGTGCCAGCAGCTTAGCCGGACTAGCGGGAAGCACAGATACGCAGTATTTT.

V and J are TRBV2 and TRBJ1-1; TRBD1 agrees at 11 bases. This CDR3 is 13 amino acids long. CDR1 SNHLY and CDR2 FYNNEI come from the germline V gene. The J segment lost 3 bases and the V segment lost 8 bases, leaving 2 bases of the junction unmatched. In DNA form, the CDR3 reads TGTGCCAGCGGACAGGGGGCCGACACTGAAGCTTTCTTT. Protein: CASGQGADTEAFF.

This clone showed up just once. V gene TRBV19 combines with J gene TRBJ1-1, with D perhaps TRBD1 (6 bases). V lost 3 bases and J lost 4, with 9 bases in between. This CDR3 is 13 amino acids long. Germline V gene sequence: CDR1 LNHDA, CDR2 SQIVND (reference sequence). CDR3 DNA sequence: TGTGCCAGTAGTATTAACAGGGTCACTGAAGCTTTCTTT. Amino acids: CASSINRVTEAFF.

CDR3 region: CASSCRGGMYEQYF. DNA of the CDR3: TGTGCCAGCAGCTGCCGGGGGGGGATGTACGAGCAGTACTTC. The chain has TRBV11-2 and TRBJ2-7; the match to TRBD2 covers 8 bases. Germline trimming cut 4 bases from V and 4 bases from J; bases unmatched to any gene: 6. There are 14 residues in the CDR3. Germline V CDR1 and CDR2: SGHAT, FQNNGV.

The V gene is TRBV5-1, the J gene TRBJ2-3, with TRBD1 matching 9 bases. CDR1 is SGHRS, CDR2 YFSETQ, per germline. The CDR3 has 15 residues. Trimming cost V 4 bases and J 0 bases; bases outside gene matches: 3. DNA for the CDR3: TGCGCCAGCAGCCCACAGGGGGCGAGCACAGATACGCAGTATTTT. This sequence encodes CASSPQGASTDTQYF.

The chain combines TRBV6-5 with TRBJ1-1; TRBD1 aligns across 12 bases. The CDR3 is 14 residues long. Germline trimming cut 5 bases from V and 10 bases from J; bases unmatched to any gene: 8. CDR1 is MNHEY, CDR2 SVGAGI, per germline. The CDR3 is CASSRGQGAGVAFF. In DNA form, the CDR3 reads TGTGCCAGCAGTCGGGGACAGGGGGCGGGGGTAGCTTTCTTT.